A selection of T cell receptor beta chains follows, all from one sample in a study of OX40 agonist ivuxolimab in advanced cancers. Profiled with immunoSEQ multiplex PCR; TCRdb holds only in-frame clones, not every one. The sample shows some 62,000 clones, roughly 78% of them seen only once. Sequencing used CD4+ or CD8+ T cells sorted from blood, obtained in a trial of the OX40 agonist ivuxolimab. Every receptor here comes from an adult with an advanced solid tumor such as melanoma, head and neck, liver or kidney cancer. Both conserved end residues are part of each CDR3. The order of the fields is J gene, V gene, clone size, D gene, CDR3 protein, CDR3 DNA. A D gene is named only where the DNA matches it firmly. The listing skips clone size in some rows; elsewhere it reads once, few, many or a size class.

TRBJ1-6	TRBV4-3	.	.	CASSQDFQGGSYNSPLHF	TGCGCCAGCAGCCAAGATTTTCAGGGTGGGTCCTATAATTCACCCCTCCACTTT
TRBJ2-1	TRBV27	.	.	CATTRGYNEQFF	TGTGCCACTACGAGGGGCTACAATGAGCAGTTCTTC
TRBJ2-3	TRBV18	many	.	CASSPLQSTDTQYF	TGTGCCAGCTCACCACTGCAGAGCACAGATACGCAGTATTTT
TRBJ1-2	TRBV7-9	few	.	CASSLTAYGYTF	TGTGCCAGCAGCTTAACAGCCTATGGCTACACCTTC
TRBJ2-1	TRBV4-1	once	TRBD1	CASSRPLTGVNEQFF	TGCGCCAGCAGCCGCCCGCTGACAGGGGTCAATGAGCAGTTCTTC
TRBJ2-5	TRBV6-5	.	TRBD2	CASSGQTSGQETQYF	TGTGCCAGCAGTGGACAGACTAGCGGCCAAGAGACCCAGTACTTC
TRBJ2-2	TRBV5-5	.	.	CASSLARAGGELFF	TGTGCCAGCAGCTTGGCCAGGGCGGGCGGGGAGCTGTTTTTT
TRBJ2-7	TRBV28	.	.	CASSSDAHEQYF	TGTGCCAGCAGTTCAGATGCCCACGAGCAGTACTTC
TRBJ1-1	TRBV2	.	TRBD1	CASSVTGFTEAFF	TGTGCCAGCAGTGTGACAGGGTTCACTGAAGCTTTCTTT
TRBJ2-7	TRBV4-3	.	.	CASSQERGYEQYF	TGCGCCAGCAGCCAAGAGAGGGGTTACGAGCAGTACTTC
TRBJ2-7	TRBV5-4	.	.	CASSLAGARDEQYF	TGTGCCAGCAGCTTGGCTGGGGCTAGAGACGAGCAGTACTTC
TRBJ1-2	TRBV6-5	.	.	CASSYSGTNFYGYTF	TGTGCCAGCAGTTATTCCGGGACGAACTTCTATGGCTACACCTTC
TRBJ2-2	TRBV27	many	TRBD2	CASSTNLRASGYTGELFF	TGTGCCAGCAGCACAAACCTCCGGGCTAGCGGATACACCGGGGAGCTGTTTTTT
TRBJ2-2	TRBV4-3	few	.	CASSRHINTGELFF	TGCGCCAGCAGCCGACATATTAACACCGGGGAGCTGTTTTTT